The clone carrying this T cell receptor (beta chain) was detected only a few times. This entry is derived from a study of T-cell memory formation after mild COVID-19. Each CDR3 protein is one row after TCRdb ran MiXCR on the 5' RACE reads. Among some 70,000 distinct CDR3 sequences listed, 16% were seen once. The CDR3 spans 16 residues. Germline V gene lookup returns CDR1 SEHNR and CDR2 FQNEAQ (reference sequence). The trim removed 4 bases at V and 2 bases at J, leaving 9 bases unmatched. This clonotype was sampled from an adult woman who had mild COVID-19 (a few samples of this study predate the infection). Cell type and time point are not known. Sequenced input: PBMCs or a T cell subset sorted from them (not recorded which). V usage is TRBV7-9 and J usage is TRBJ2-7, with 9 nucleotides matching TRBD2. CDR3 bases: TGTGCCAGCAGCTCCCCTGGCCGCGGGGGGGCCTACGAGCAGTACTTC. Translation: CASSSPGRGGAYEQYF.